A single T cell receptor (beta chain) is shown here with its context. Its ends do not fully match the called genes, so a read error is possible. The sample belongs to a study of T cell changes during pregnancy in multiple sclerosis. Germline CDR1 reads SSHAT; CDR2 reads FNYEAQ (reference sequence). There are 13 residues in the CDR3. Generated by immunoSEQ multiplex PCR, the TCRdb table keeps only in-frame clones and is missing some. The profile shows about 34,000 clones, roughly 90% of them singletons. The chain has TRBV7-7 and TRBJ2-5, with TRBD2 as a possible D gene (6 bases). The source was CD8+ T cells from peripheral blood mononuclear cells, collected after pregnancy. The receptor was derived from a female donor with multiple sclerosis, enrolled in a pregnancy study. The CDR3 coding sequence is TGTGCTAGCAGCCCGCGGGGACAAGAGACCCAGTACTTC. Its translation: CASSPRGQETQYF. The full variable domain, in which reference TRBV7-7 and TRBJ2-5 provide the parts outside the CDR3, is GAGVSQSPRYKVTKRGQDVTLRCDPISSHATLYWYQQALGQGPEFLTYFNYEAQPDKSGLPSDRFSAERPEGSISTLTIQRTEQRDSAMYRCASSPRGQETQYFGPGTRLLVL.